This T cell receptor (beta chain) is from a study of early T cells in non-severe SARS-CoV-2 infection. Comments on this clonotype: Its cognate antigen is unknown.

Each CDR3 protein gets one entry after TCRdb re-called the 5' RACE reads with MiXCR. Of approximately 69,000 distinct CDR3 sequences listed, about 11% are singletons. Whole-study results and caveats: Private and CD4 specificities were missed by VDJdb matching, skewed to anti-spike CD8.

The receptor's source is an adult who was a healthcare worker with PCR-confirmed SARS-CoV-2 infection or an uninfected control (not recorded which). Sequences were obtained from whole blood.

CDR3 sequence: CASSHPGGNTGELFF. The DNA for the CDR3 is TGTGCCAGCAGCCATCCGGGGGGGAACACCGGGGAGCTGTTTTTT. This chain joins TRBV4-2 and TRBJ2-2, with TRBD2 matching 7 bases. CDR1 and CDR2 (germline): LGHNA, YNFKEQ. After removal of 3 bases from V and 1 base from J, the junction contained 2 bases not matched to a gene. The CDR3 has 15 amino acids.